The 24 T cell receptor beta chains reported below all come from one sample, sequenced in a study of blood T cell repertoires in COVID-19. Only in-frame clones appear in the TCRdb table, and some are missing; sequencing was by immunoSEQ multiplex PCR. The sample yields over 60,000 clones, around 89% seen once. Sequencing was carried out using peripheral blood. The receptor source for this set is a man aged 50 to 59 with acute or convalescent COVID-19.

The CDR3 spells CASSLGPASGRSYEQYF. Here the CDR3 DNA reads TGTGCCAGCAGCTTAGGTCCGGCTAGCGGGAGATCGTACGAGCAGTACTTC. V usage is TRBV13 and J usage is TRBJ2-7; 10 positions agree with TRBD2. The CDR3 is 17 amino acids. Germline values: CDR1 PRHDT, CDR2 FYEKMQ (reference sequence). The V segment lost 0 bases and the J segment 4 bases; nucleotides outside the gene matches: 9.

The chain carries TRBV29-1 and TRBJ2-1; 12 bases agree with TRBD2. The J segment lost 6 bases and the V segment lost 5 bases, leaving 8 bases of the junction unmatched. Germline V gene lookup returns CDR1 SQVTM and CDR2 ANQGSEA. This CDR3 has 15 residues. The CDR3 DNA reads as TGCAGCGTTAATGGACTAGCGGGACATACCAATGAGCAGTTCTTC. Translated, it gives CSVNGLAGHTNEQFF.

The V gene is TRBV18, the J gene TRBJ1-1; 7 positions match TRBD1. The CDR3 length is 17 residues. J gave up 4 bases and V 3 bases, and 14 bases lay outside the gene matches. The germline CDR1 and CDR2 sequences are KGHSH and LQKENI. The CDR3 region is CASSPPPGPGGVTEAFF. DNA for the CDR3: TGTGCCAGCTCACCTCCACCGGGTCCAGGGGGAGTCACTGAAGCTTTCTTT. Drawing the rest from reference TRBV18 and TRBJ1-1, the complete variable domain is NAGVMQNPRHLVRRRGQEARLRCSPMKGHSHVYWYRQLPEEGLKFMVYLQKENIIDESGMPKERFSAEFPKEGPSILRIQQVVRGDSAAYFCASSPPPGPGGVTEAFFGQGTRLTVV.

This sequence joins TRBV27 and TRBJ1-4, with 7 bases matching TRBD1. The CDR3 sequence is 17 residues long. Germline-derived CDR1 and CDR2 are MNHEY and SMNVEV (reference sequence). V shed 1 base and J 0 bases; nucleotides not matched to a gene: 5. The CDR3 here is CASSLFGTVATNEKLFF. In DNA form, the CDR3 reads TGTGCCAGCAGTTTATTTGGGACAGTAGCAACTAATGAAAAACTGTTTTTT.

The CDR3 DNA follows: TGTGCCAGTAGTACGAATCCGGGACAGGGATATGGCTACACCTTC. Residues: CASSTNPGQGYGYTF. The chain has TRBV19 and TRBJ1-2, with 9 bases identical to TRBD1. Germline V CDR1 and CDR2: LNHDA, SQIVND (reference sequence). The CDR3 is 15 amino acids. V was pared by 4 bases and J by 5 bases, with 8 bases of the junction left unmatched.

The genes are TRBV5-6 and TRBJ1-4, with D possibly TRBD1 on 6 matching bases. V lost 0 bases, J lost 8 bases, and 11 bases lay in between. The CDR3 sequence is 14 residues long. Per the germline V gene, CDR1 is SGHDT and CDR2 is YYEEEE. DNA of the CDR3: TGTGCCAGCAGCTTGGCAGGGGAGGGCGAAAAACTGTTTTTT. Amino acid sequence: CASSLAGEGEKLFF.

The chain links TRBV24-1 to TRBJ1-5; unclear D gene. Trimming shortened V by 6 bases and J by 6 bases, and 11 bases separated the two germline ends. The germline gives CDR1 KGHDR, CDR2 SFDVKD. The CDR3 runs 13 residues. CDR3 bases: TGTGCCACCAGTTGGAAAGGGAGTCAGCCCCAGCATTTT. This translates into CATSWKGSQPQHF.

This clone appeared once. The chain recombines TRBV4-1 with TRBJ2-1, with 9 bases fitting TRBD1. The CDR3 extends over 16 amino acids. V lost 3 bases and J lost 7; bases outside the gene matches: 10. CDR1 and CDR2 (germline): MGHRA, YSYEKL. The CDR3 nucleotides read TGCGCCAGCAGCCACGGCGAAGGGACAGGGTTTAATGAGCAGTTCTTC. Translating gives CASSHGEGTGFNEQFF.

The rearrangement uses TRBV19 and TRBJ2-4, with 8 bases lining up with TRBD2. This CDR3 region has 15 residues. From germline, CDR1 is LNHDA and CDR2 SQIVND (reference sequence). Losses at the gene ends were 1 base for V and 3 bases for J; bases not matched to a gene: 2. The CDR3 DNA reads TGTGCCAGTAGTATAGGCGCGGGAGGCAAAAACATTCAGTACTTC. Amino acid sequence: CASSIGAGGKNIQYF.

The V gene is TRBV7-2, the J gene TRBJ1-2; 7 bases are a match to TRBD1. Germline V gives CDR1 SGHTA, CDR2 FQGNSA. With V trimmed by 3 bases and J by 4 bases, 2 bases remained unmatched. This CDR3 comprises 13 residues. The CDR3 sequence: CASSLTGTYGYTF. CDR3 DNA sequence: TGTGCCAGCAGCTTGACAGGGACCTATGGCTACACCTTC.

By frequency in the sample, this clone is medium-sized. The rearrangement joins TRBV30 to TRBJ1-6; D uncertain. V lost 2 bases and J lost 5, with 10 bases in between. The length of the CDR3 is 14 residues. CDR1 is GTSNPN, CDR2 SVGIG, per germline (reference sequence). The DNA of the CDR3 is TGTGCCTGGAGTTTGGAGATAAATAATTCACCCCTCCACTTT. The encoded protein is CAWSLEINNSPLHF.

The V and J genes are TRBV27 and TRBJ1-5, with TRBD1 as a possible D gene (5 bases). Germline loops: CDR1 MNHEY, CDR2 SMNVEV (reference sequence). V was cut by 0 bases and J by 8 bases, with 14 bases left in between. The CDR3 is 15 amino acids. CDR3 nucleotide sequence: TGTGCCAGCAGTTTATCTCGACCGCAGGGAAAGCCCCAGCATTTT. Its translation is CASSLSRPQGKPQHF.

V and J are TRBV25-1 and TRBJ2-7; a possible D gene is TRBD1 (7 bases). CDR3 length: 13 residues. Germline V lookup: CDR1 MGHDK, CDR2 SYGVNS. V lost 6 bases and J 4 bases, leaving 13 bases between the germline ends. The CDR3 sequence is CASRGAGGYEQYF. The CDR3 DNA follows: TGTGCCAGCAGGGGAGCAGGGGGGTACGAGCAGTACTTC.

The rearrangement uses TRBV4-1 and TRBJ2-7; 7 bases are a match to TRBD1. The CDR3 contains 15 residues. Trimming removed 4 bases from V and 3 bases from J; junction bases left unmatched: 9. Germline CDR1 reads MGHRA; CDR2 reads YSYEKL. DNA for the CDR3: TGCGCCAGCAGCCTCGGGACAGTTCTCCTCTACGAGCAGTACTTC. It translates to CASSLGTVLLYEQYF.

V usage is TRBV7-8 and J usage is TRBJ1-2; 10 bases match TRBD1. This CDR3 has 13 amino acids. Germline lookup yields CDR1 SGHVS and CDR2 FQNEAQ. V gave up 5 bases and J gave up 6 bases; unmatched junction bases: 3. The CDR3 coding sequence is TGTGCCAGCAGCGTTGACAGGGGGCATGGCTACACCTTC. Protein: CASSVDRGHGYTF. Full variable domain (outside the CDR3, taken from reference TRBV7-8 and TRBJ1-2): GAGVSQSPRYKVAKRGQDVALRCDPISGHVSLFWYQQALGQGPEFLTYFQNEAQLDKSGLPSDRFFAERPEGSVSTLKIQRTQQEDSAVYLCASSVDRGHGYTFGSGTRLTVV.

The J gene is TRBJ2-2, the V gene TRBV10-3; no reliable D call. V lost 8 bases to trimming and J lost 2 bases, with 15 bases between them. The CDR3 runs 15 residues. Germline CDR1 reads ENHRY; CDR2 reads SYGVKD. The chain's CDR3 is CAIQNPQANTGELFF. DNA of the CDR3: TGTGCCATCCAGAACCCCCAGGCCAACACCGGGGAGCTGTTTTTT.

The DNA of the CDR3 is TGCGCCAGCAGCTTGGCACTATCCACCGGGGAGCTGTTTTTT. Translation: CASSLALSTGELFF. The chain combines TRBV5-1 with TRBJ2-2; no clear D. V gave up 0 bases and J gave up 4 bases, with 7 bases separating them. From germline, CDR1 is SGHRS and CDR2 YFSETQ. There are 14 residues in the CDR3. The whole variable domain, remainder taken from reference TRBV5-1 and TRBJ2-2, is KAGVTQTPRYLIKTRGQQVTLSCSPISGHRSVSWYQQTPGQGLQFLFEYFSETQRNKGNFPGRFSGRQFSNSRSEMNVSTLELGDSALYLCASSLALSTGELFFGEGSRLTVL.

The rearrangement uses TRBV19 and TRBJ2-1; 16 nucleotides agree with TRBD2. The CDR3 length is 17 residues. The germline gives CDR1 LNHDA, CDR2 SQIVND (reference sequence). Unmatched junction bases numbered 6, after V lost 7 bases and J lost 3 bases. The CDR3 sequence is CASNPGTSGRDYNEQFF. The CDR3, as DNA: TGTGCCAGTAACCCCGGGACTAGCGGGAGGGACTACAATGAGCAGTTCTTC. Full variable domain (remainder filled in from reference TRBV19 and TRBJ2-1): DGGITQSPKYLFRKEGQNVTLSCEQNLNHDAMYWYRQDPGQGLRLIYYSQIVNDFQKGDIAEGYSVSREKKESFPLTVTSAQKNPTAFYLCASNPGTSGRDYNEQFFGPGTRLTVL.

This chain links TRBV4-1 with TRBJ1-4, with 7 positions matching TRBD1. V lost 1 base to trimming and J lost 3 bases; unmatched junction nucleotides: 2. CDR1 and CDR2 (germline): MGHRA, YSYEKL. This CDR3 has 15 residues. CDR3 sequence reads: CASSQGDSPNEKLFF. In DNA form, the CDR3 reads TGCGCCAGCAGCCAAGGGGACAGCCCTAATGAAAAACTGTTTTTT.

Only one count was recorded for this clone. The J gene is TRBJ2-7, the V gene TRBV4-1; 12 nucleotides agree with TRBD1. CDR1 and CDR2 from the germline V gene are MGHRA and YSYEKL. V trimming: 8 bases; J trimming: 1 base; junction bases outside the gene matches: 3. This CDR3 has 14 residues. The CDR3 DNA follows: TGCGCCAGCTCGGGACAGGGGGCATCCTACGAGCAGTACTTC. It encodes CASSGQGASYEQYF.

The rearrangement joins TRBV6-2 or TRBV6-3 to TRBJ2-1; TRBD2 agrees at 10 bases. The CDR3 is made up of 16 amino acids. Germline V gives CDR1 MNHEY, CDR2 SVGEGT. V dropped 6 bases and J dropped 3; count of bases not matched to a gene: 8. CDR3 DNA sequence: TGTGCCAGCAGCCGAGAGCGGGAGGGCCGCTACAATGAGCAGTTCTTC. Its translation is CASSREREGRYNEQFF.

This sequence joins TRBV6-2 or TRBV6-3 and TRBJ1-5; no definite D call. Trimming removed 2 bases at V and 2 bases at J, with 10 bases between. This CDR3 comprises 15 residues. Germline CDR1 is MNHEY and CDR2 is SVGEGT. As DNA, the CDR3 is TGTGCCAGCAGTTACCCTCGGGGTGGCAATCAGCCCCAGCATTTT. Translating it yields CASSYPRGGNQPQHF.

CDR3 nucleotides: TGCGCCAGCAGCTTGGGTGACAGCCCCTACGAGCAGTACTTC. Residues: CASSLGDSPYEQYF. This chain joins TRBV5-1 and TRBJ2-7; possibly TRBD1 for D (5 bases). The V end lost 0 bases, the J end lost 2 bases, and 9 bases lay between the germline ends. This CDR3 has 14 amino acids. Germline V lookup: CDR1 SGHRS, CDR2 YFSETQ.

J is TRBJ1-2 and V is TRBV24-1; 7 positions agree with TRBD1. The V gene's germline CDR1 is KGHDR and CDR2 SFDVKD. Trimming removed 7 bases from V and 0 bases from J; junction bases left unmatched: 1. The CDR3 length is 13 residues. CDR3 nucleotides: TGTGCCACCAGCGACAGGGCTAACTATGGCTACACCTTC. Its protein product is CATSDRANYGYTF.